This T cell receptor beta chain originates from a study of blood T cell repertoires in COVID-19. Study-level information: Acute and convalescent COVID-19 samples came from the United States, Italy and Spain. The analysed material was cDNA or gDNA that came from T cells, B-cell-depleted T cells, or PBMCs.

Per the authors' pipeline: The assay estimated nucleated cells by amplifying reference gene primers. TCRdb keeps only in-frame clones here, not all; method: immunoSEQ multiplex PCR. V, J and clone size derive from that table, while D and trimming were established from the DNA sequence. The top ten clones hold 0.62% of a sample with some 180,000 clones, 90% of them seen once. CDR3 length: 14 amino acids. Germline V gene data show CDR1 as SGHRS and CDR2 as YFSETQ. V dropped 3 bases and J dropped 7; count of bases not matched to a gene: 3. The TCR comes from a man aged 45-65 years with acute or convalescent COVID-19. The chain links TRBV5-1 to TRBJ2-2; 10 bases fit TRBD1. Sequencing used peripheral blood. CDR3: CASSWDRGIGELFF. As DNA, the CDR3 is TGCGCCAGCAGCTGGGACAGGGGAATCGGGGAGCTGTTTTTT.